The clone carrying this T cell receptor beta chain was observed a single time. Its antigen is as yet unknown. Its ends do not fully match the called genes, so a read error is possible. The entry originates in a study of tumor and adjacent non-tumor tissue in lung cancer. Points from the study as a whole: Significantly higher TCR diversity was found in tumor than normal lung. Top 100 clones took a larger repertoire share in normal lung. Shorter survival was associated with higher TCR diversity in tumors.

Germline CDR1 and CDR2: SGHVS and FQNEAQ. CDR3 size: 14 residues. The library came from three nested PCR rounds adapted from ARM-PCR protocols. Each CDR3 protein gets one entry after TCRdb re-called the multiplex PCR reads with MiXCR. This sample has some 77,000 distinct CDR3 sequences; 55% to 70% occur once, and the top ten carry around 12%. This sample's RNA came from whole unsorted tissue. The sample comprised lung tumor tissue. The chain couples TRBV7-8 to TRBJ2-1, with 7 bases aligning to TRBD2. This clonotype was obtained from a woman in her sixties or seventies with non-small cell lung cancer. CDR3 sequence: CASSLERDYNGQFF. CDR3 coding DNA: TGCGCCAGCAGCTTAGAACGGGACTACAATGGGCAGTTCTTC.